A single sample is the source of the 13 T cell receptor beta chains below, sequenced in a study of Tregs in tolerant kidney transplant recipients. Produced via immunoSEQ multiplex PCR; TCRdb's table is partial and in-frame only. This sample contains 23,000 or so clones. Mixed chimerism was transient after nonmyeloablative marrow transplants from related graft donors. This specimen consisted of CD4+ T cells from blood (PBMCs), obtained 6 months after the transplant. Every receptor here comes from a human patient who received a combined kidney and bone marrow transplant. Some T cells here may be from the graft donor.

This clone is classed as medium-sized by frequency. From the germline J gene comes the end of the CDR3, since the read stops 3 residues before it. The chain links TRBV2 to TRBJ2-7, with TRBD1 identical over 8 bases. The CDR3 has 14 amino acids. Germline assignment: CDR1 SNHLY and CDR2 FYNNEI. V gave up 7 bases and J gave up 3 bases; unmatched junction bases: 8. The CDR3 reads CASKEDRDNYEQYF. The DNA read from the CDR3 is TGTGCCAGCAAAGAGGACAGGGACAACTACGAG.

Of note for this clone: The read finishes 3 residues shy of the CDR3 end, and the germline J gene is used to complete it. The chain carries TRBV6-2 or TRBV6-3 and TRBJ2-3; a weak D match, TRBD2 (6 bases). CDR3 size: 16 residues. The germline V gene encodes CDR1 MNHEY and CDR2 SVGEGT. The CDR3 loop is CASSYGAGYGPGAQYF. The covered CDR3 bases are TGTGCCAGCAGTTACGGGGCAGGCTACGGGCCGGGGGCG.

A remark on this clone: Coverage ceases 3 residues before the CDR3 finishes, and the germline J gene fills in the end. V gene TRBV30 combines with J gene TRBJ1-2; 10 positions match TRBD1. Germline V gives CDR1 GTSNPN, CDR2 SVGIG (reference sequence). CDR3 size: 15 residues. This CDR3 is CAWSLRDRGVEGYTF. CDR3 DNA (partial): TGTGCCTGGAGTCTCAGGGACAGGGGTGTAGAAGGC. Full variable domain (rest looked up from reference TRBV30 and TRBJ1-2): SQTIHQWPATLVQPVGSPLSLECTVEGTSNPNLYWYRQAAGRGLQLLFYSVGIGQISSEVPQNLSASRPQDRQFILSSKKLLLSDSGFYLCAWSLRDRGVEGYTFGSGTRLTVV.

Regarding this clone: Read sequence stops 3 residues before the CDR3 end, and the germline J gene provides the missing end. The chain employs TRBV30 and TRBJ2-3; D gene unclear. The germline CDR1 and CDR2 sequences are GTSNPN and SVGIG (reference sequence). The CDR3 is 12 residues long. Trimming cost V 7 bases and J 2 bases, with 10 bases left between them. The CDR3 DNA, read in part, is TGTGCCTTTCAACCACACACAGATACG. Translated, it gives CAFQPHTDT. The complete CDR3 protein is CAFQPHTDTQYF.

A remark on this clone: The read gets to within 3 residues of the CDR3 end, and the germline J gene fills in the rest. The chain carries TRBV10-2 and TRBJ1-1; possibly TRBD1 for D (5 bases). The germline V gene encodes CDR1 WSHSY and CDR2 SAAADI. This CDR3 is built from 15 residues. Trimming removed 2 bases from V and 0 bases from J, with 10 bases in between. CDR3 DNA, as far as it was read: TGCGCCAGCAGTGAGGATAGGACACTGAACACTGAA. Protein product: CASSEDRTLNTE. The full CDR3 protein reads CASSEDRTLNTEAFF.

Note on this clone: Read coverage stops 3 residues before the CDR3 terminus; the germline J gene supplies the remainder. The chain recombines TRBV7-2 with TRBJ1-1; TRBD1 matches 9 bases. The V gene end was trimmed by 5 bases and the J gene end by 1 base; junction bases not matched to a gene: 5. The CDR3 runs to 15 residues. Germline V gene sequence: CDR1 SGHTA, CDR2 FQGNSA. CDR3 bases read: TGTGCCAGCAGCCTACAGGGGGCCGGGAACACTGAA. The encoded protein is CASSLQGAGNTE. In full, the CDR3 reads CASSLQGAGNTEAFF.

This clone ranks as medium-sized (0.01 to 0.1%) in terms of frequency. The DNA read from the CDR3 is TGTGCCAGCAGCCAAGCGTTACCGGGACTAGCGGCCTACGAG. Protein sequence: CASSQALPGLAAYE. The whole CDR3 reads CASSQALPGLAAYEQYF. The chain combines TRBV4-2 with TRBJ2-7; 11 bases are shared with TRBD2. The read falls 3 residues short of the CDR3 end, and the missing part is taken from the germline J gene. V lost 1 base to trimming and J lost 2 bases; unmatched junction nucleotides: 7. The CDR3 is 17 residues long. The V gene's germline CDR1 is LGHNA and CDR2 YNFKEQ.

Worth noting for this clone: The read terminates 3 residues ahead of where the CDR3 ends, so the germline J gene completes it. J is TRBJ1-2 and V is TRBV5-1; D possibly corresponds to TRBD1 (6 bases). The CDR3 runs 15 residues. Germline V gene lookup returns CDR1 SGHRS and CDR2 YFSETQ. V dropped 2 bases and J dropped 2 bases, with 13 bases sitting between them. The CDR3 region is CASSLGQPQNYGYTF. Incomplete CDR3 DNA: TGCGCCAGCAGCTTAGGACAGCCACAGAACTATGGC.

Regarding this clone: The observed sequence ends 3 residues before the CDR3 terminus, with the missing tail filled in from the germline J gene. The chain uses TRBV7-2 and TRBJ2-5, with D maybe TRBD2 (5 bases). V lost 2 bases to trimming and J lost 2 bases, with 12 bases between them. Germline V gene lookup returns CDR1 SGHTA and CDR2 FQGNSA. The length of the CDR3 is 15 residues. This CDR3 is CASSLMRGWQETQYF. The sequenced part of the CDR3 DNA is TGTGCCAGCAGCTTAATGAGAGGGTGGCAAGAGACC.

A remark on this clone: The CDR3 is cut off 3 residues early in the read; its end comes from the germline J gene. The V gene is TRBV10-3, the J gene TRBJ1-4; 9 nucleotides agree with TRBD1. The trim removed 6 bases at V and 8 bases at J, leaving 4 bases unmatched. The germline V gene has CDR1 ENHRY and CDR2 SYGVKD. This CDR3 spans 13 amino acids. The CDR3 loop reads CAIRGQGTEKLFF. The CDR3 bases that were read are TGTGCCATCAGGGGACAGGGAACCGAAAAA.

Points on this clone: The sequenced fragment ends 3 residues before the CDR3 boundary, so the rest is inferred from the germline J gene. The genes are TRBV5-1 and TRBJ1-2; 10 bases are a match to TRBD1. The CDR3 is 15 residues long. V lost 0 bases and J lost 4; bases outside the gene matches: 3. CDR1 is SGHRS, CDR2 YFSETQ, per germline. The DNA read from the CDR3 is TGCGCCAGCAGCTTGGGACAGGGGGCAGGCTATGGC. It encodes CASSLGQGAGYG. The full CDR3 is CASSLGQGAGYGYTF.

With respect to this clone: The CDR3 is cut off 3 residues early in the read; its end comes from the germline J gene. The chain couples TRBV19 to TRBJ1-1; D is uncertain. This CDR3 has 13 residues. V was cut by 7 bases and J by 4 bases, with 13 bases left in between. CDR1 and CDR2 (germline): LNHDA, SQIVND (reference sequence). The CDR3 DNA, read in part, is TGTGCCAGTACCCCATCCGGCGGCACTGAA. Translation: CASTPSGGTE. Given in full, the CDR3 is CASTPSGGTEAFF.

Worth noting for this clone: Compared with germline, one end of the junction differs, possibly owing to a read error. The CDR3 end is not reached by the read, which stops 3 residues before it; the germline J gene fills it in. The chain is built from TRBV4-2 and TRBJ2-3; TRBD1 agrees at 10 bases. Germline V gene lookup returns CDR1 LGHNA and CDR2 YNFKEQ. This CDR3 is 14 amino acids long. CDR3 region: CASSPRTGGESQYF. The covered CDR3 bases are TGCGCCAGCAGCCCTAGGACAGGGGGAGAGTCG.